A selection of T cell receptor beta chains follows, all from one sample in a study of blood T cell repertoires in COVID-19. This table comes from immunoSEQ multiplex PCR, and its TCRdb copy is limited to in-frame clones, with some not included. The sample has 300,000 to 400,000 clones; approximately 91% are singletons. The material sequenced was peripheral blood. The receptors derive from a woman aged 70-85 years with COVID-19, enrolled during active disease. Both conserved end residues are part of each CDR3. The D gene is left open where the match is weak. Clone sizes are given selectively: once, few, many, or a class where the clone is expanded.

.	TRBV6-5	.	TRBJ1-2	TGTGCCAGCAGTCCAATCCGGGTTTTCTATGGCTACACCTTC	CASSPIRVFYGYTF
TRBD2	TRBV9	.	TRBJ2-2	TGTGCCAGCAGCCCCCGACTAGCGGGGGTTACCGGGGAGCTGTTTTTT	CASSPRLAGVTGELFF
.	TRBV23-1	.	TRBJ2-1	TGCGCCAGCAGAGCCCACGCGGAGCAGTTCTTC	CASRAHAEQFF
.	TRBV12-3/TRBV12-4	once	TRBJ1-1	TGTGCCAGCAGTCAGGGTGTGGGAGCTTTCTTT	CASSQGVGAFF
.	TRBV27	.	TRBJ1-2	TGTGCCAGCAGTTATTCCGGGGGGACCAACTATGGCTACACCTTC	CASSYSGGTNYGYTF
TRBD1	TRBV6-5	.	TRBJ1-1	TGTGCCAGCAGTTTAGAACAGGGGGGGAACACTGAAGCTTTCTTT	CASSLEQGGNTEAFF
.	TRBV7-2	.	TRBJ2-7	TGTGCCAGCAGCATACAGGGCCTCCCGGGCGAGCAGTACTTC	CASSIQGLPGEQYF
TRBD1	TRBV6-1	.	TRBJ2-7	TGTGCCAGCAGTGACGGGACAGGGCCCTACGAGCAGTACTTC	CASSDGTGPYEQYF
TRBD1	TRBV19	.	TRBJ1-3	TGTGCCAGTAGTATCAGGACAGGGCCAGACACCATATATTTT	CASSIRTGPDTIYF
.	TRBV28	.	TRBJ2-2	TGTGCCAGCCACCCCGGGGGGCGCAACACCGGGGAGCTGTTTTTT	CASHPGGRNTGELFF
TRBD2	TRBV7-2	.	TRBJ2-7	TGTGCCAGCAGCTTATGGGGGGGGATGGGCTCCTACGAGCAGTACTTC	CASSLWGGMGSYEQYF
TRBD1	TRBV3-1/TRBV3-2	few	TRBJ1-2	TGTGCCAGCAGTAAAAAAGGACAGGGGATCGGCTATGGCTACACCTTC	CASSKKGQGIGYGYTF
TRBD1	TRBV4-1	few	TRBJ2-7	TGCGCCAGCAGCCAGGATTACAGGGGGCCCTACGAGCAGTACTTC	CASSQDYRGPYEQYF
.	TRBV3-1/TRBV3-2	few	TRBJ2-3	TGTGCCAGCAGCCAAGAAAGACCGGGACTTCGCACAGATACGCAGTATTTT	CASSQERPGLRTDTQYF
.	TRBV15	.	TRBJ1-2	TGTGCCACCAGCAGAGATCATAACTATGGCTACACCTTC	CATSRDHNYGYTF
.	TRBV15	.	TRBJ1-4	TGTGCCACCATCCTTTTTGAAAAACTGTTTTTT	CATILFEKLFF
TRBD1	TRBV11-2	.	TRBJ1-1	TGTGCCAGCAGCTTAGAACAGGGGGCAAGGACTGAAGCTTTCTTT	CASSLEQGARTEAFF
TRBD2	TRBV7-2	.	TRBJ2-7	TGTGCCAGCACCTTAGGGGCGGGGGGGCCCTACGAGCAGTACTTC	CASTLGAGGPYEQYF
TRBD1	TRBV30	.	TRBJ1-3	TGTGCCTGGAGGGCCCCGGACAGGGAATCTGGAAACACCATATATTTT	CAWRAPDRESGNTIYF
TRBD1	TRBV18	.	TRBJ2-1	TGTGCCAGCTCACAGACAGGGGATTCCTCCTACAATGAGCAGTTCTTC	CASSQTGDSSYNEQFF
.	TRBV3-1/TRBV3-2	.	TRBJ1-2	TGTGCCAGCAGCCTAAGGGGAGGTTCCCTGGGAGGCTACACCTTC	CASSLRGGSLGGYTF
TRBD2	TRBV29-1	.	TRBJ2-3	TGCAGCGTGTCCCCCCCCCGATCTAGCGGGGGAGTAAGCACAGATACGCAGTATTTT	CSVSPPRSSGGVSTDTQYF
.	TRBV24-1	.	TRBJ1-5	TGTGCCACCAGTGATCTACAGGGAATGGGGCAGCCCCAGCATTTT	CATSDLQGMGQPQHF
.	TRBV10-3	.	TRBJ2-7	TGTGCCATCAGTGAAGCTTCCTACGAGCAGTACTTC	CAISEASYEQYF
.	TRBV19	.	TRBJ1-4	TGTGCCAGTAGTATTTGGGGGCGGGATGAAAAACTGTTTTTT	CASSIWGRDEKLFF
.	TRBV5-6	.	TRBJ2-5	TGTGCCAGCAGCTTAGGCGGGTACGGGACCCAGTACTTC	CASSLGGYGTQYF
.	TRBV5-1	.	TRBJ1-2	TGCGCCAGCAGCCAGTCCCTGACAAACTATGGCTACACCTTC	CASSQSLTNYGYTF
TRBD1	TRBV12-5	.	TRBJ2-4	TGTGCTAGTGGTTTGCCCACGGGACAGATAAACATTCAGTACTTC	CASGLPTGQINIQYF
.	TRBV21-1	.	TRBJ2-7	TGTGCCAGCAGCAAAGGGGGACAGGGTCGCCACGAGCAGTACTTC	CASSKGGQGRHEQYF
TRBD1	TRBV10-3	.	TRBJ1-5	TGTGCCTCCAGGGGGCAGGGGGGGAGCCAGCCCCAGCATTTT	CASRGQGGSQPQHF
TRBD1	TRBV29-1	.	TRBJ2-3	TGCAGCGTCCCTAAAGGGGGCGAGTTTATGGGACAGTATTTT	CSVPKGGEFMGQYF
.	TRBV30	.	TRBJ2-7	TGTGCCTGGACCACGGGACACTACGAGCAGTACTTC	CAWTTGHYEQYF
TRBD2	TRBV5-1	.	TRBJ2-1	TGCGCCAGCAGCTTGTCCAGCGGGGGGGCTAATGAGCAGTTCTTC	CASSLSSGGANEQFF
.	TRBV7-9	few	TRBJ2-4	TGTGCCAGCAGCTTAGCCGGGGGAGCCAAAAACATTCAGTACTTC	CASSLAGGAKNIQYF
.	TRBV9	.	TRBJ1-6	TGTGCCAGCCAGGGCTTCGATAATTCACCCCTCCACTTT	CASQGFDNSPLHF
.	TRBV30	.	TRBJ2-7	TGTGCCTGGACCACAGGTTCGGGCTACGAGCAGTACTTC	CAWTTGSGYEQYF
.	TRBV2	.	TRBJ1-6	TGTGCCAGCAGTCCGGATAATTCACCCCTCCACTTT	CASSPDNSPLHF
.	TRBV24-1	.	TRBJ1-2	TGTGCCACCAGTGACCCGGGGTTCTATGGCTACACCTTC	CATSDPGFYGYTF
.	TRBV19	.	TRBJ1-2	TGTGCCAGTAGTATAATAAGGACTACTAACTATGGCTACACCTTC	CASSIIRTTNYGYTF
.	TRBV6-5	.	TRBJ2-5	TGTGCCAGCAGCTTTAGGGGGGGCGGGGAGACCCAGTACTTC	CASSFRGGGETQYF